The 7 T cell receptor beta chains reported below all come from one sample, sequenced in a study of blood T cell repertoires in COVID-19. Repertoires were generated with immunoSEQ multiplex PCR, while TCRdb's copy carries only in-frame clones and drops some. The sample has about 240,000 clones, about four fifths seen once; the top ten hold 7.5%. Material: peripheral blood. The receptor source for this set is a woman of 80 years or more with COVID-19, enrolled during active disease.

This chain joins TRBV27 and TRBJ1-5; no reliable D call. V shed 0 bases and J shed 0 bases, with 3 bases lying between them. CDR1 and CDR2 from the germline V gene are MNHEY and SMNVEV (reference sequence). The CDR3 has 14 amino acids. CDR3 protein: CASSLSYSNQPQHF. CDR3 DNA sequence: TGTGCCAGCAGTTTATCCTATAGCAATCAGCCCCAGCATTTT.

A note on this clone: Additional DNA sequences in this sample encode the identical CDR3. J is TRBJ1-4 and V is TRBV5-1; a possible D gene is TRBD1 (6 bases). The CDR3 sequence is 14 residues long. The V end lost 3 bases, the J end lost 4 bases, and 10 bases lay between the germline ends. Germline CDR1 reads SGHRS; CDR2 reads YFSETQ. The CDR3 nucleotides read TGCGCCAGCAGCTCCGGACAGCTTAATGAAAAACTGTTTTTT. Its protein is CASSSGQLNEKLFF.

The chain combines TRBV14 with TRBJ1-1; the D is unclear. V gave up 6 bases and J gave up 1 base, with 9 bases separating them. The CDR3 consists of 13 residues. The V gene's germline CDR1 is SGHDN and CDR2 FVKESK. CDR3 bases: TGTGCCAGCAGTCGGCAGGAGAACACTGAAGCTTTCTTT. Translating it yields CASSRQENTEAFF.

This chain uses TRBV2 with TRBJ1-1; D is perhaps TRBD1 (5 bases). This CDR3 is 14 amino acids long. Trimming stripped 6 bases from V and 0 bases from J, with 11 bases between. Per the germline V gene, CDR1 is SNHLY and CDR2 is FYNNEI. CDR3 residues: CASSGQLLNTEAFF. The CDR3 DNA follows: TGTGCCAGCAGCGGACAATTACTGAACACTGAAGCTTTCTTT.

The J gene is TRBJ2-3, the V gene TRBV3-1 (or the pseudogene TRBV3-2); D may be TRBD1 (5 bases). Germline V gene lookup returns CDR1 LGHDT and CDR2 YNNKEL (reference sequence). The CDR3 extends over 13 amino acids. The V end lost 8 bases, the J end lost 4 bases, and 13 bases lay between the germline ends. This chain's CDR3 is CASGRAKADTQYF. The DNA of the CDR3 is TGTGCCAGCGGCAGGGCTAAGGCAGATACGCAGTATTTT.

The V call is TRBV16, the J call TRBJ1-6, with D tentatively TRBD1 (6 bases). The CDR3 is 18 residues long. Germline V gene lookup returns CDR1 KGHSY and CDR2 FQNENV. Trimming took off 2 bases at V and 0 bases at J, with 14 bases between the two ends. The CDR3 is CASSQPRTASSYNSPLHF. CDR3 coding DNA: TGTGCCAGCAGCCAACCCCGGACAGCGAGCTCCTATAATTCACCCCTCCACTTT.

CDR3 protein: CASRKTGTDTQYF. CDR3 coding DNA: TGTGCCAGCAGGAAGACTGGCACAGATACGCAGTATTTT. The chain couples TRBV27 to TRBJ2-3; no clear D gene. The CDR3 is 13 amino acids. Germline assignment: CDR1 MNHEY and CDR2 SMNVEV (reference sequence). V dropped 6 bases and J dropped 1 base, with 8 bases sitting between them.